This T cell receptor beta chain derives from a study of identical twins. The V and J ends lost 5 bases and 1 base, in that order; junction bases with no gene match: 7. Germline V gene data show CDR1 as SGHTA and CDR2 as FQGNSA. This CDR3 is built from 16 residues. This clonotype showed up many times. TCRdb reprocessed the 5' RACE reads via MiXCR and lists one record per CDR3 protein. Of 150,000 or so distinct CDR3 sequences listed, roughly 3.2% are singletons. The V and J genes are TRBV7-2 and TRBJ2-2, with 7 bases aligning to TRBD2. Sequenced: memory T cells sorted from blood. This sequence originates from a man aged 18 to 30 in good health. The CDR3: CASSPGGSGNTGELFF. The CDR3 nucleotides read TGTGCCAGCAGCCCGGGGGGTAGCGGGAACACCGGGGAGCTGTTTTTT.